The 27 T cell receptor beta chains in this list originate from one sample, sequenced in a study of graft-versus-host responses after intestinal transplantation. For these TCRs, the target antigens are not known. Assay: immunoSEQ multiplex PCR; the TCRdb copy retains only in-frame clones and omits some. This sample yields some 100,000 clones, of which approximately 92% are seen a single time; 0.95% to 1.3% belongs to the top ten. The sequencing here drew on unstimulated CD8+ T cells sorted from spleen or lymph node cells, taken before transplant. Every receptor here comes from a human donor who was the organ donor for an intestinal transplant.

The CDR3 sequence: CASSPLPPVNYGYTF. CDR3 coding DNA: TGCGCCAGCAGCCCACTACCCCCCGTGAACTATGGCTACACCTTC. This rearrangement joins TRBV4-1 to TRBJ1-2; D is unresolved. The CDR3 runs to 15 residues. Germline V gives CDR1 MGHRA, CDR2 YSYEKL. V dropped 4 bases and J dropped 2 bases, with 14 bases sitting between them.

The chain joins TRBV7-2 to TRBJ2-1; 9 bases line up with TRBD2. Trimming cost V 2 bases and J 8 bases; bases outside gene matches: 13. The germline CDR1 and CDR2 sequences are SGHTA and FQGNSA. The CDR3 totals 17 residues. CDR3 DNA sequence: TGTGCCAGCAGCTTATTGGGAGCGGGGGGTAAGGGAGATGAGCAGTTCTTC. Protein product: CASSLLGAGGKGDEQFF. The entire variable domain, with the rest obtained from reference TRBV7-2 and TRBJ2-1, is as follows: GAGVSQSPSNKVTEKGKDVELRCDPISGHTALYWYRQSLGQGLEFLIYFQGNSAPDKSGLPSDRFSAERTGGSVSTLTIQRTQQEDSAVYLCASSLLGAGGKGDEQFFGPGTRLTVL.

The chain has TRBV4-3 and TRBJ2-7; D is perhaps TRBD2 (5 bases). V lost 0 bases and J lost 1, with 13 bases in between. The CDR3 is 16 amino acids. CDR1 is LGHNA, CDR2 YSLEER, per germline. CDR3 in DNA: TGCGCCAGCAGCCAAGACGTCGGGAAAGGGTCCTACGAGCAGTACTTC. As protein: CASSQDVGKGSYEQYF.

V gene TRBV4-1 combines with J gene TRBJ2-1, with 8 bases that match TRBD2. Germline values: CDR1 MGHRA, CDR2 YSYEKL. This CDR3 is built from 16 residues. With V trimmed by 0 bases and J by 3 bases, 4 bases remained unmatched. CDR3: CASSQDLTSVYNEQFF. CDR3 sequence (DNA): TGCGCCAGCAGCCAAGATCTGACTAGCGTCTACAATGAGCAGTTCTTC.

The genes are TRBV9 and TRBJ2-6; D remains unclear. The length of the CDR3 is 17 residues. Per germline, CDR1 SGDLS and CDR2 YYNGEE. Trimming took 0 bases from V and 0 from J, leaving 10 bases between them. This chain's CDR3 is CASSVVDPSSGANVLTF. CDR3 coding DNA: TGTGCCAGCAGCGTAGTAGATCCGAGCTCTGGGGCCAACGTCCTGACTTTC.

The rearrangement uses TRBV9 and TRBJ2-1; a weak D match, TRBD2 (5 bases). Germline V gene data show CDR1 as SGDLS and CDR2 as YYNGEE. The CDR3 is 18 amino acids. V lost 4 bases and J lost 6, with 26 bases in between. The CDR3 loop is CASSPRRPASGEGNEQFF. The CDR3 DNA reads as TGTGCCAGCAGCCCACGACGGCCGGCCAGCGGAGAGGGCAATGAGCAGTTCTTC.

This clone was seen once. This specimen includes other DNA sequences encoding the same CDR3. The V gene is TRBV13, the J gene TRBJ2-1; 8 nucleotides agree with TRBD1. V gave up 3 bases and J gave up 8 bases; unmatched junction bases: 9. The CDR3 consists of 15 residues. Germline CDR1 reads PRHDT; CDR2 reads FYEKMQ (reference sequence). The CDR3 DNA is TGTGCCAGCAGCTTTTGGACAGGGCGGAACCATGAGCAGTTCTTC. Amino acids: CASSFWTGRNHEQFF.

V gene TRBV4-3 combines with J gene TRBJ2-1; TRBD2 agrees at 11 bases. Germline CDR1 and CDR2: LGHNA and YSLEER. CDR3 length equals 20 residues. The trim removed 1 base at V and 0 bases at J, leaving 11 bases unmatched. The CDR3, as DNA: TGCGCCAGCAGCCAAGCGACGGGACTAGCGGTACCGAGCTCCTACAATGAGCAGTTCTTC. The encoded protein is CASSQATGLAVPSSYNEQFF.

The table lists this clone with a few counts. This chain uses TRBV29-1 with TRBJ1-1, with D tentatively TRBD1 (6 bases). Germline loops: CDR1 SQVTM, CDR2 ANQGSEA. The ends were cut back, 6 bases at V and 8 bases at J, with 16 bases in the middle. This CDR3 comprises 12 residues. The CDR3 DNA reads TGCAGCGTCCCATCAGGGGTCGGAGAAGCTTTCTTT. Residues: CSVPSGVGEAFF.

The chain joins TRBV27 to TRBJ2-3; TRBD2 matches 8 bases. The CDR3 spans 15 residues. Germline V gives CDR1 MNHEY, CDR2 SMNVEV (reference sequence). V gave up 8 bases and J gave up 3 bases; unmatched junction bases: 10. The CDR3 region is CASWRILADTDTQYF. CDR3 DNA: TGTGCCAGCTGGCGGATACTAGCGGATACAGATACGCAGTATTTT.

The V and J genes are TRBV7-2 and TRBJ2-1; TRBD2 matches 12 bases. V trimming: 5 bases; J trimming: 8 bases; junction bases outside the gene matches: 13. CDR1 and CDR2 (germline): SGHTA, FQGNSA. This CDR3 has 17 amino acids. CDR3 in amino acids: CASSLLAGGGITDEQFF. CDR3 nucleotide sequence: TGTGCCAGCAGCCTCCTAGCGGGAGGGGGAATTACGGATGAGCAGTTCTTC. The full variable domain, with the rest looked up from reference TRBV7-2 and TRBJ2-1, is GAGVSQSPSNKVTEKGKDVELRCDPISGHTALYWYRQSLGQGLEFLIYFQGNSAPDKSGLPSDRFSAERTGGSVSTLTIQRTQQEDSAVYLCASSLLAGGGITDEQFFGPGTRLTVL.

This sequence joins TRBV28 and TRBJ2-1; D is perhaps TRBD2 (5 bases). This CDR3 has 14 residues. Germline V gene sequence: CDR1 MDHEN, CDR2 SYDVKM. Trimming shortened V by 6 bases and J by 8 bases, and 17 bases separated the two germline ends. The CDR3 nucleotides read TGTGCCAGCAGCTCGGACTCCCTTAGAGATGAGCAGTTCTTC. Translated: CASSSDSLRDEQFF.

The CDR3 protein is CASSPVGYAEAFF. The CDR3 DNA is TGTGCCAGCAGCCCAGTCGGGTACGCTGAAGCTTTCTTT. This chain links TRBV7-6 with TRBJ1-1; the D is unclear. The V gene's germline CDR1 is SGHVS and CDR2 FNYEAQ. V was shortened by 5 bases and J by 6 bases, with 13 bases between the two germline ends. There are 13 residues in the CDR3.

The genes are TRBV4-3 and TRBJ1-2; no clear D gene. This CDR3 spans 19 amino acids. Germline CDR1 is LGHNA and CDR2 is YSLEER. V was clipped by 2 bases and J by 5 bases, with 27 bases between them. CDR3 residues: CASSQPRELVSTDPYGYTF. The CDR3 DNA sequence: TGCGCCAGCAGCCAACCTCGGGAGCTAGTTTCTACTGACCCTTATGGCTACACCTTC.

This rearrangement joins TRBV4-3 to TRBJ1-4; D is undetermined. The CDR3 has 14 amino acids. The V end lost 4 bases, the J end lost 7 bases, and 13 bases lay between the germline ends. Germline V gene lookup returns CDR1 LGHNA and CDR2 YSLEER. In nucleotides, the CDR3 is TGCGCCAGCAGCCCCCTAGCATCGGGTGAAAAACTGTTTTTT. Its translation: CASSPLASGEKLFF.

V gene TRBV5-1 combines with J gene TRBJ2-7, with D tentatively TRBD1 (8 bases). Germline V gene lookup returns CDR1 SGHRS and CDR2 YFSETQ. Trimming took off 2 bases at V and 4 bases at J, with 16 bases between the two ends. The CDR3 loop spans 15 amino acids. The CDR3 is CASSLEDRGGYEQYF. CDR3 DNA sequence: TGCGCCAGCAGCTTAGAAGACAGGGGAGGGTACGAGCAGTACTTC.

CDR3 residues: CASSSWEREGYNEQFF. CDR3 sequence (DNA): TGTGCCAGCAGCTCGTGGGAGCGGGAGGGTTACAATGAGCAGTTCTTC. The chain couples TRBV5-6 to TRBJ2-1; 10 bases align to TRBD2. There are 16 residues in the CDR3. J lost 4 bases, V lost 3 bases, and 7 bases had no gene match. Germline CDR1 is SGHDT and CDR2 is YYEEEE.

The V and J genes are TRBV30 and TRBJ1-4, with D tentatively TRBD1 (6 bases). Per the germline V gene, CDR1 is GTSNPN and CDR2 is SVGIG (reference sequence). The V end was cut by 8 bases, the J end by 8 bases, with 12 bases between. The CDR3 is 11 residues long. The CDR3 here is CAHAQGEKLFF. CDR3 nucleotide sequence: TGTGCCCACGCTCAGGGGGAAAAACTGTTTTTT.

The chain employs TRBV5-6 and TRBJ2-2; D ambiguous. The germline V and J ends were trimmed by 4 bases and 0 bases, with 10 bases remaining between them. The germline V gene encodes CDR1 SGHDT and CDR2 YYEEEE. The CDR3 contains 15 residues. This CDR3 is CASSGGPPNTGELFF. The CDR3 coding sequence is TGTGCCAGCAGCGGCGGTCCCCCGAACACCGGGGAGCTGTTTTTT.

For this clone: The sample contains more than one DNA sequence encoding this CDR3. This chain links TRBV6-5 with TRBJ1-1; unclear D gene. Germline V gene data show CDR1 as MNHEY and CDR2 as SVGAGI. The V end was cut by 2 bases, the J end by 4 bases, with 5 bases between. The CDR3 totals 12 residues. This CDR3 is CASSYGGTEAFF. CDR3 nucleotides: TGTGCCAGCAGTTACGGCGGCACTGAAGCTTTCTTT.

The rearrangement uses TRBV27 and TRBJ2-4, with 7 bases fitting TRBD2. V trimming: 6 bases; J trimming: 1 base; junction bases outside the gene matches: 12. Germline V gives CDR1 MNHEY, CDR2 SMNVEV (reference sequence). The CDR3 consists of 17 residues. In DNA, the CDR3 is TGTGCCAGCAGCGAGAATCGGGGGGTTTGGGCCAAAAACATTCAGTACTTC. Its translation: CASSENRGVWAKNIQYF.

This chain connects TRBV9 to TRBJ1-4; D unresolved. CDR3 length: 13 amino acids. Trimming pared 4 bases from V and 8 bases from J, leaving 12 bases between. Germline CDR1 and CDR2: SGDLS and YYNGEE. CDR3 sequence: CASSTAPGEKLFF. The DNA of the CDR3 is TGTGCCAGCAGCACCGCCCCGGGGGAAAAACTGTTTTTT.

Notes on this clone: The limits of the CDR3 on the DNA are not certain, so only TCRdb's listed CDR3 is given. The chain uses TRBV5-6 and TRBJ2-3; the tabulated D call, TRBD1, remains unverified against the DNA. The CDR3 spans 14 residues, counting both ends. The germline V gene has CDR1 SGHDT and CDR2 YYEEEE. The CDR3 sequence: CASSFGLGASQVYF.

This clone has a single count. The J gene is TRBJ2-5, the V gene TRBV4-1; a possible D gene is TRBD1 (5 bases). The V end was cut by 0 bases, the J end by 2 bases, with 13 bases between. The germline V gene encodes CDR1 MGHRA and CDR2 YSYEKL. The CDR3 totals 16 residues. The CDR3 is CASSQDLGDSQETQYF. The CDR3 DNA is TGCGCCAGCAGCCAAGATCTCGGCGACAGTCAAGAGACCCAGTACTTC.

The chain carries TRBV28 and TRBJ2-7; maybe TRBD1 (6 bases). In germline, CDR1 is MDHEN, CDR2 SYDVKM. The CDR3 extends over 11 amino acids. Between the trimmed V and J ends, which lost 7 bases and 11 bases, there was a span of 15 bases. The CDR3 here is CASNLGGAEYF. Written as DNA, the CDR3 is TGTGCCAGCAACCTAGGGGGAGCGGAGTACTTC.

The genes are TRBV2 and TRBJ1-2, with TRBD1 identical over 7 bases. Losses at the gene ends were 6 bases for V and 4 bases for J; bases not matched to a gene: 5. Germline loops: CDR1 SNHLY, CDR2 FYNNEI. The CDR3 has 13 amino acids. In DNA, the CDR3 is TGTGCCAGCAGCGCCGGGACAGTCTATGGCTACACCTTC. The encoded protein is CASSAGTVYGYTF.

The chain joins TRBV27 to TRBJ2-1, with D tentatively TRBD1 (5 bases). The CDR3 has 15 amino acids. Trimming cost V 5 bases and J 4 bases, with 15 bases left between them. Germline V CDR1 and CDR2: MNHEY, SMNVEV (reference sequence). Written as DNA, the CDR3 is TGTGCCAGCAGTCCACAGGTCCGCGGATACAATGAGCAGTTCTTC. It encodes CASSPQVRGYNEQFF.